This TCR beta chain was sequenced during a study of PD-L1 blockade in urothelial cancer (dated by TCRdb to about 2017). Study-level background: All patients started therapy at some point between 2014 and 2016 and received atezolizumab 1,200 mg intravenously every 3 weeks. About 85% of the 29 patients were males with bladder-origin urothelial cancer, and about 65% of the 29 reported a prior smoking history. Patients had an ECOG performance status of 0 or 1 and had received between 0 and 3 prior chemotherapy regimens. Blood samples were analyzed 3 weeks after the start of treatment (second dose) and 6 weeks after the start of treatment. Blood samples gave a median of about 140,000 T cells and approximately 80,000 unique TCRs, with a median clonality of around 0.08. Somatic, immune and clinical correlates of response to PD-L1 blockade with atezolizumab in urothelial cancer were the focus of an exploratory multi-omic analysis. Pretreatment tumor samples, along with matched peripheral blood serially collected before and after atezolizumab treatment, were subjected to TCR sequencing. Durable clinical benefit was defined as progression-free survival longer than 6 months, and TCR features were also tested against progression-free and overall survival. In the same patients who had TCR sequencing, pretreatment tumors also underwent whole exome sequencing and RNA sequencing. Durable clinical benefit was achieved by nine patients but not by the remaining 20. Just over 28 patients had pretreatment blood TCR-seq, about 25 had at least one posttreatment blood collection, and about 25 had tumor TCR-seq. Study-wide conclusions, independent of this receptor: Because of the small sample size (n of about 30) and the many exploratory analyses performed, the results are intended to be regarded as hypothesis-generating. Improved progression-free and overall survival was found to be associated with pretreatment peripheral blood TCR clonality below the median. Patients with durable benefit showed greater expansion of tumor-associated TCR clones in peripheral blood 3 weeks after starting treatment (n ≈ 21, p = 0.022).

Synthetic TCR analog templates were spiked into each PCR to estimate absolute template abundance from read counts. Using the immunoSEQ assay, TCRbeta CDR3 regions were amplified from genomic DNA with bias-controlled V and J gene primers. Sequencing of rearranged TCRbeta segments was performed at approximately 20X coverage. Under the source paper's analysis protocol: Clustering was used to correct sequencing errors, and CDR3s were annotated against IMGT so that V, D and J genes could be assigned. Downstream analyses used only productive TCRbeta rearrangements and left out out-of-frame or stop-codon sequences. To compute clonality, Shannon entropy was normalized by the log of the number of unique productive sequences and then subtracted from one. Clones differing between time points or between blood and tumor were identified using Fisher's exact test with Benjamini-Hochberg correction, with an adjusted p below 0.01 applied as the threshold. The immuneACCESS repertoire file appears here via TCRdb, limited to in-frame rearrangements. These files lack a portion of the clones; in checked studies, under half of the deficit traces to unresolved V genes, and the cause of the others is not known. V and J calls and clone size are copied from that table; D and trimming were computed from the DNA. Present in this sample are approximately 19,000 clones, approximately 89% of which were seen just once. The ten largest clonotypes hold roughly 13% of the sample.

A word on this clone: There is no known antigen for this receptor. Per-base qualities were not stored, and no clone one base away is much larger.

Taken with the paper, the label for time point translates to: pretreatment peripheral blood. A total of around 30 patients with locally advanced or metastatic urothelial carcinoma, treated at Memorial Sloan Kettering on a trial protocol, made up the cohort. Peripheral blood mononuclear cells were collected from each patient pretreatment and during treatment, giving between 1 and 8 total time points per patient. The Qiagen DNeasy Blood extraction kit was used to purify genomic DNA from total PBMCs and from tumor samples. PBMCs were collected pretreatment and during treatment, and were isolated and stored as previously described. From its cysteine to its phenylalanine, the CDR3 spans 13 amino acids. Of the read, only the CDR3 DNA is kept; its 39 bases are in frame from base 1. V is clipped by 8 bases and J by 7 bases, and the sequence between their germline boundaries is 17 bases long. CDR1 and CDR2, per the germline V gene (reference sequence), are LNHDA and SQIVND.

Recombination linked TRBV19 to TRBJ1-1; TRBD1 is a weak D gene call, 6 bases matching. The specimen comprised PBMCs, sampled around atezolizumab (anti-PD-L1) treatment. The sequence was obtained from a man aged 65-85 years with urothelial cancer. The bases are TGTGCCAGTGCTGAGAACAGGGACCGTGAAGCTTTCTTT. This encodes CASAENRDREAFF.